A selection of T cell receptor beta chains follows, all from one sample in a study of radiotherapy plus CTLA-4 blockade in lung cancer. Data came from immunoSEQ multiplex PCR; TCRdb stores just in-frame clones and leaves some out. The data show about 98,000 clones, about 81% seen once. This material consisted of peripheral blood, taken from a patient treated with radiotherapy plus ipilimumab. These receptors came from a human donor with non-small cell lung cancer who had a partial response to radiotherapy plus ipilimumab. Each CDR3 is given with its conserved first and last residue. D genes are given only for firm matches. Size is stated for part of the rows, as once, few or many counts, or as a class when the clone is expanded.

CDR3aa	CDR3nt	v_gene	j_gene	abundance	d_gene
CASSGTTDTQYF	TGTGCCAGTAGCGGGACCACAGATACGCAGTATTTT	TRBV10-3	TRBJ2-3	NA	TRBD2
CASSPQGLSNQPQHF	TGTGCCAGCTCACCACAGGGGCTTTCCAATCAGCCCCAGCATTTT	TRBV18	TRBJ1-5	few	NA
CASSSHDRVKLAGALTTGANVLTF	TGCGCCAGCAGTTCCCACGACAGGGTTAAACTAGCGGGAGCCTTAACAACTGGGGCCAACGTCCTGACTTTC	TRBV10-1	TRBJ2-6	NA	TRBD2
CASSQTRLALAKNIQYF	TGTGCCAGCAGCCAAACCAGACTAGCGCTAGCCAAAAACATTCAGTACTTC	TRBV21-1	TRBJ2-4	few	NA
CASSPTSDNEQFF	TGTGCCAGCTCACCAACTAGTGACAATGAGCAGTTCTTC	TRBV18	TRBJ2-1	NA	NA
CASSLLPGQGFYEQYF	TGCGCCAGCAGCCTCCTCCCGGGACAGGGTTTCTACGAGCAGTACTTC	TRBV4-1	TRBJ2-7	NA	TRBD1
CASTPSASGMHF	TGTGCCAGCACCCCCTCGGCTAGCGGTATGCACTTC	TRBV28	TRBJ2-7	NA	TRBD2
CATIMGGEEKLFF	TGTGCCACTATAATGGGGGGGGAAGAAAAACTGTTTTTT	TRBV5-6	TRBJ1-4	NA	NA
CASSAEGGFLNTEAFF	TGTGCCAGCAGTGCGGAAGGGGGCTTTTTGAACACTGAAGCTTTCTTT	TRBV2	TRBJ1-1	few	TRBD1
CASSQLPEGQGGIQYF	TGTGCCAGCAGCCAACTCCCCGAGGGACAGGGAGGCATTCAGTACTTC	TRBV4-2	TRBJ2-4	NA	TRBD1
CSVADATNEKLFF	TGCAGCGTGGCAGATGCAACTAATGAAAAACTGTTTTTT	TRBV29-1	TRBJ1-4	NA	NA
CASSLGQQYEQYF	TGCGCCAGCAGCTTGGGACAGCAGTACGAGCAGTACTTC	TRBV5-1	TRBJ2-7	NA	NA
CASSFQQNYGYTF	TGTGCCAGCAGCTTCCAACAGAACTATGGCTACACCTTC	TRBV7-2	TRBJ1-2	NA	NA
CASSLEGRTGGPYEQFF	TGTGCCAGCAGCTTAGAGGGCAGGACGGGAGGGCCATATGAGCAGTTCTTC	TRBV11-2	TRBJ2-1	NA	TRBD2
CASSPTSGRLADTQYF	TGTGCCAGCTCACCTACTAGCGGGAGATTAGCAGATACGCAGTATTTT	TRBV18	TRBJ2-3	NA	TRBD2
CASGTSGSYNEQFF	TGTGCCAGCGGGACTAGCGGGAGCTACAATGAGCAGTTCTTC	TRBV2	TRBJ2-1	NA	TRBD2
CASSTTSRKLNEQFF	TGTGCCAGCAGCACTACTAGCAGGAAACTTAATGAGCAGTTCTTC	TRBV7-3	TRBJ2-1	NA	NA
CSVEVLDRVNTEAFF	TGCAGCGTTGAAGTACTGGACAGGGTGAACACTGAAGCTTTCTTT	TRBV29-1	TRBJ1-1	NA	TRBD1
CASSFSGTLYEQYF	TGTGCCAGCAGCTTCAGCGGGACCCTCTACGAGCAGTACTTC	TRBV5-6	TRBJ2-7	once	TRBD2
CASSLTKETQYF	TGTGCCAGCAGCTTAACAAAAGAGACCCAGTACTTC	TRBV5-6	TRBJ2-5	once	NA